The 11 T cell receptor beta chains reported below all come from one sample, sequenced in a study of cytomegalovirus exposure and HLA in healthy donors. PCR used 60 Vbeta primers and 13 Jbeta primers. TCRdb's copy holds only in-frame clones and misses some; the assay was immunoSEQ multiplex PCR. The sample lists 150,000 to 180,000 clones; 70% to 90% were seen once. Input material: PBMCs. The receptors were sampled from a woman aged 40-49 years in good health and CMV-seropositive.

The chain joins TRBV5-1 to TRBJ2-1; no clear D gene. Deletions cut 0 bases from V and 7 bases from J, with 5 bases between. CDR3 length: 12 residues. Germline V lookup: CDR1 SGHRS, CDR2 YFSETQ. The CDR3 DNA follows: TGCGCCAGCAGCTTGGAACTAAATGAGCAGTTCTTC. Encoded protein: CASSLELNEQFF.

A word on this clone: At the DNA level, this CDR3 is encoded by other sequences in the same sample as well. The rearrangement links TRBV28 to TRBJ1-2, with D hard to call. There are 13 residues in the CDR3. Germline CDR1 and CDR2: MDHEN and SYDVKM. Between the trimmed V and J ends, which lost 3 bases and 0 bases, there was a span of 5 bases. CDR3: CASSLVANYGYTF. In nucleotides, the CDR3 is TGTGCCAGCAGTTTGGTAGCTAACTATGGCTACACCTTC.

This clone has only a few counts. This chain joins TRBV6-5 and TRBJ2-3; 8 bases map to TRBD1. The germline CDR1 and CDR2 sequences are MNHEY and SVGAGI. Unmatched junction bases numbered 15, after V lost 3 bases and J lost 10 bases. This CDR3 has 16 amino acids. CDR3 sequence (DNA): TGTGCCAGCAGTTATCGCGGGACAGGAGGATCTCCGTCGCAGTATTTT. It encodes CASSYRGTGGSPSQYF.

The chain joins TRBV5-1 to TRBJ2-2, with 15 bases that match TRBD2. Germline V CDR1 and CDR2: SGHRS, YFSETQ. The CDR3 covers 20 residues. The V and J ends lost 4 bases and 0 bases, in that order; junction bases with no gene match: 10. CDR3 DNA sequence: TGCGCCAGCAGCCCAGGACTAGCGGGAGGGGGCTACTCGAACACCGGGGAGCTGTTTTTT. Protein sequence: CASSPGLAGGGYSNTGELFF.

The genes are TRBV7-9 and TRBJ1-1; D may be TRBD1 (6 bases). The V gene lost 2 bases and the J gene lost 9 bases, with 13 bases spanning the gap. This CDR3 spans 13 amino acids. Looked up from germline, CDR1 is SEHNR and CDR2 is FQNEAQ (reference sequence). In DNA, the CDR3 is TGTGCCAGCAGCTTATTCCCGGACAGTAAAGCTTTCTTT. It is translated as CASSLFPDSKAFF. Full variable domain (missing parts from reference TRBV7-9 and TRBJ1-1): DTGVSQNPRHKITKRGQNVTFRCDPISEHNRLYWYRQTLGQGPEFLTYFQNEAQLEKSRLLSDRFSAERPKGSFSTLEIQRTEQGDSAMYLCASSLFPDSKAFFGQGTRLTVV.

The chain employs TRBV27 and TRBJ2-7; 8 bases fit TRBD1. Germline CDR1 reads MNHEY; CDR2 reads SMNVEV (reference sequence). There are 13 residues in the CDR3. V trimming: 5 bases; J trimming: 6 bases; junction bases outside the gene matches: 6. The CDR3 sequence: CASSPTGVGEQYF. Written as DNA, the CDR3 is TGTGCCAGCAGTCCGACAGGGGTCGGCGAGCAGTACTTC.

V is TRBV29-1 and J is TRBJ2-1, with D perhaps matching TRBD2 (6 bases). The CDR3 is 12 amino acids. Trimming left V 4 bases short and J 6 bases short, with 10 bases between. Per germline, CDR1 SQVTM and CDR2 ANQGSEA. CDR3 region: CSVGIAANEQFF. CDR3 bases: TGCAGCGTTGGGATAGCGGCCAATGAGCAGTTCTTC.

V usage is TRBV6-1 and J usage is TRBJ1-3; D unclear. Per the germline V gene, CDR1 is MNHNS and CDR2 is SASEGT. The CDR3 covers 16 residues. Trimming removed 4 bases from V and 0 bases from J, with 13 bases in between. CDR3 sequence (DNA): TGTGCCAGCAGTGTGTACTCTCGAGACTCTGGAAACACCATATATTTT. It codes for CASSVYSRDSGNTIYF.

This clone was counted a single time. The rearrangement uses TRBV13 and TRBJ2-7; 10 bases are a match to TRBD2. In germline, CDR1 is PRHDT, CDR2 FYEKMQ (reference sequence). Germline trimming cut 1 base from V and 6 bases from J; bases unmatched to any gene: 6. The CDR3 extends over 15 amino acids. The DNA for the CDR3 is TGTGCCAGCAGCTTAGCCCTAGCGGGAGTTCTCGAGCAGTACTTC. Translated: CASSLALAGVLEQYF.

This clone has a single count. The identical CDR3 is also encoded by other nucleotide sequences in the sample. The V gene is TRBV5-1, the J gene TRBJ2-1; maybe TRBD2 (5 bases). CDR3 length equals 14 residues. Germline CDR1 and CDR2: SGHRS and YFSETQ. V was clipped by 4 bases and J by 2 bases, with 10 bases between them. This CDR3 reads CASSGSGAYNEQFF. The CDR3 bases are TGCGCCAGCAGCGGAAGCGGAGCCTACAATGAGCAGTTCTTC.

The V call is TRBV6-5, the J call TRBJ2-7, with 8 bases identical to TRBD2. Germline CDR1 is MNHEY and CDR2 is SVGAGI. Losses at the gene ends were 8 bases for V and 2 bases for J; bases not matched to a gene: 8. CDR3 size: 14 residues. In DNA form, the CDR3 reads TGTGCCAGCCAAACTAGCGGACCAACCTACGAGCAGTACTTC. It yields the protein CASQTSGPTYEQYF.